This TCR beta chain was identified during a study of T cell responses to AZD1222 COVID-19 vaccine. Whole-study findings and limits: Clonal diversity was possibly underestimated; the donors were predominantly white British and more often female.

Method: immunoSEQ multiplex PCR; TCRdb's copy keeps in-frame clones and lacks some. The sample lists about 120,000 clones, 87% occurring once. Trimming cost V 6 bases and J 8 bases; bases outside gene matches: 11. Germline V lookup: CDR1 ENHRY, CDR2 SYGVKD. This CDR3 comprises 17 residues. As for this clone: Its antigen is not identified.

The chain employs TRBV10-3 and TRBJ2-1, with 15 bases fitting TRBD2. The sequenced sample was peripheral blood, obtained on day 0 of AZD1222 vaccination. This TCR derives from an adult in good health. The CDR3 DNA follows: TGTGCCATCAGCAAAGGGCGGACTAGCGGGGGGGCTCATGAGCAGTTCTTC. Protein: CAISKGRTSGGAHEQFF.